The source of this TCR beta chain is a study of beta chain features in type 1 diabetes. As regards this clone: Just one base apart from a much larger clone, this may be a read error.

Sampling consisted of one heparinised blood draw per donor, averaging about 116 mL. Germline lookup yields CDR1 SNHLY and CDR2 FYNNEI. V was trimmed by 6 bases and J by 5 bases, leaving 9 bases between them. The CDR3 extends over 12 amino acids. Every isolated RNA sample was fully reverse transcribed, so sequencing captured expressed TCRB transcripts. Method: immunoSEQ multiplex PCR; TCRdb's copy keeps in-frame clones and lacks some. The table has 250,000 to 300,000 clones, about 8% seen once. Input material: central memory CD4+ T cells from blood. The chain uses TRBV2 and TRBJ2-3; D is possibly TRBD1 (6 bases). The sequence was obtained from a woman aged 18 to 35 in good health. CDR3 in DNA: TGTGCCAGCAGCCGGACAGTAGATACGCAGTATTTT. Residues: CASSRTVDTQYF.